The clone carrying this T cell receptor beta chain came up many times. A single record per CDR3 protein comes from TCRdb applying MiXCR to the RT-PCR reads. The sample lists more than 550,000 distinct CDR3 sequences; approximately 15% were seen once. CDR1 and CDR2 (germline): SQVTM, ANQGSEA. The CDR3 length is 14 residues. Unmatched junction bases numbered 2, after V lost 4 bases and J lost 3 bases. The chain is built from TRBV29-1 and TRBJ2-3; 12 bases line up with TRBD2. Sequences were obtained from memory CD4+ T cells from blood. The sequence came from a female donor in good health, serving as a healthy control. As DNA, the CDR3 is TGCAGCGTTGTGCTAGCGGGGGGGACAGATACGCAGTATTTT. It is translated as CSVVLAGGTDTQYF.